This T cell receptor (beta chain) comes out of a study of cytomegalovirus exposure and HLA in healthy donors. Study conclusions and caveats: In a later analysis, fewer than 20,000 TCR beta sequences were associated with HLA alleles at 0.05 false discovery rate. Earlier analysis yielded a pattern in which most TCR beta V segments were productive about 90% or about 30% of the time. Cytomegalovirus association was assigned to more than 150 TCR beta chains.

This CDR3 spans 16 amino acids. V lost 2 bases, J lost 3 bases, and 3 bases stayed unmatched. Looked up from germline, CDR1 is LNHDA and CDR2 is SQIVND (reference sequence). PCR amplification relied on 60 Vbeta primers (plus 13 Jbeta primers). Profiled with immunoSEQ multiplex PCR; TCRdb holds only in-frame clones, not every one. The sample has tens of thousands of clones; approximately 72% are singletons. This clone has a single count. What it binds is not known. The chain links TRBV19 to TRBJ2-2; 10 nucleotides agree with TRBD1. This TCR was sampled from a middle-aged woman in good health and CMV-seropositive. The sequenced sample consisted of PBMCs. CDR3 protein: CASSIRDRGYTGELFF. The CDR3 region has the DNA TGTGCCAGTAGTATACGGGACAGGGGATACACCGGGGAGCTGTTTTTT.